This T cell receptor (beta chain) was retrieved from a study of blood T cell repertoires in COVID-19. Study-wide background: The cDNA or gDNA used as material had been derived from T cells, B-cell-depleted T cells, or PBMCs.

Per the germline V gene, CDR1 is GTSNPN and CDR2 is SVGIG (reference sequence). CDR3 length equals 12 residues. The V gene end was trimmed by 4 bases and the J gene end by 0 bases; junction bases not matched to a gene: 0. Per the authors' pipeline: Using reference gene primer amplification, nucleated cell counts were estimated. The data were produced by immunoSEQ multiplex PCR, yet TCRdb's version contains in-frame clones alone and is incomplete. That table gives V, J and clone size, and the DNA gave D and trimming. Here the sample spans 150,000 or so clones, 80% to 90% being singletons. The chain carries TRBV30 and TRBJ2-7; the match to TRBD1 covers 7 bases. This sequence was found in a man between 18 and 29 years old with COVID-19, enrolled during active disease. The sequencing sample was made of peripheral blood. This CDR3 is CAWTGGSYEQYF. For the CDR3, the DNA is TGTGCCTGGACAGGGGGCTCCTACGAGCAGTACTTC.